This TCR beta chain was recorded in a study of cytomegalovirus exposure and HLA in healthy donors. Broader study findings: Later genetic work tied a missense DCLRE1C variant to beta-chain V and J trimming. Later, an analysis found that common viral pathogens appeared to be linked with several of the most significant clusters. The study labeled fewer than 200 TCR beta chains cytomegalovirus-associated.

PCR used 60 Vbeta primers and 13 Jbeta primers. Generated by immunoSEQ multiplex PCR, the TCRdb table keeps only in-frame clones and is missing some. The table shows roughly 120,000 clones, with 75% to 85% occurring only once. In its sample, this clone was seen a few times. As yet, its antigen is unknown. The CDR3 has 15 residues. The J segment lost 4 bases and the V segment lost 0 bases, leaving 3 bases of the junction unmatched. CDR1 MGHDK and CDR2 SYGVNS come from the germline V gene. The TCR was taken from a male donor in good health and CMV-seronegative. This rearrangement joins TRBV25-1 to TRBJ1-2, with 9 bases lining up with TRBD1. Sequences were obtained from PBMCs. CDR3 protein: CASSEYQGQGYGYTF. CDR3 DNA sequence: TGTGCCAGCAGTGAATATCAGGGACAGGGCTATGGCTACACCTTC.